This TCR beta chain was observed in a study of T-cell reconstitution after alpha-beta-depleted transplantation in children. Germline V lookup: CDR1 ENHRY, CDR2 SYGVKD. Trimming removed 6 bases at V and 1 base at J, with 6 bases between. The CDR3 loop spans 12 amino acids. In its sample, this clonotype was seen many times. Its target is not known. Construction of the TCRbeta library involved unique molecular identifiers. TCRdb redid the calling of the PCR reads with MiXCR, one entry per CDR3 protein. The table includes 25,000 to 35,000 distinct CDR3 sequences, 6% to 8.5% detected once. Overall study results and limits: One year after transplant, T-cell counts and diversity came mostly from newly produced T cells. By about two months after transplant, alpha-beta T cells reportedly arose from several hundred graft clones that had expanded. At day 60, the high TCRbeta diversity found in some patients originated from recipient T cells and thymic progenitors that had survived.

The sequence was obtained from a child under two years old who had a stem cell transplant for acute myeloid leukemia, so the T cells may come from the graft donor. The sample here was peripheral blood, taken 60 days after TCRalphabeta/CD19-depleted stem cell transplant. The chain is built from TRBV10-3 and TRBJ1-1, with D unresolved. CDR3 loop: CAISRANTEAFF. In DNA form, the CDR3 reads TGTGCCATCAGCCGGGCGAACACTGAAGCTTTCTTT.